The 30 T cell receptor beta chains listed next were all sequenced from one sample in a study of cytomegalovirus exposure and HLA in healthy donors. PCR amplification relied on 60 Vbeta primers (plus 13 Jbeta primers). Profiling relied on immunoSEQ multiplex PCR, and the TCRdb table lists in-frame clones only, not all of them. The data hold about 200,000 clones, with 80% to 85% observed a single time. Sequencing was carried out using PBMCs. The receptors here all came from a woman aged 40 to 50 in good health and CMV-seronegative.

V usage is TRBV4-3 and J usage is TRBJ1-6, with D maybe TRBD1 (5 bases). Germline CDR1 reads LGHNA; CDR2 reads YSLEER. Trimming stripped 0 bases from V and 8 bases from J, with 11 bases between. The CDR3 length is 15 residues. The DNA for the CDR3 is TGCGCCAGCAGCCAAGACGCGGGGGGGGATTCACCCCTCCACTTT. The encoded protein is CASSQDAGGDSPLHF.

This rearrangement joins TRBV2 to TRBJ2-7; possible D gene TRBD2, 5 bases. The V end was cut by 5 bases, the J end by 0 bases, with 11 bases between. Germline V gene lookup returns CDR1 SNHLY and CDR2 FYNNEI. The CDR3 length is 14 residues. The CDR3 here is CASSLHGSSYEQYV. DNA for the CDR3: TGTGCCAGCAGTCTGCATGGGAGCTCCTACGAGCAGTACGTC.

This chain connects TRBV11-1 to TRBJ2-5; no clear D. The CDR3 length is 13 residues. Trimming cost V 3 bases and J 5 bases, with 10 bases left between them. From germline, CDR1 is SGHAT and CDR2 FQDESV (reference sequence). CDR3 nucleotides: TGTGCCAGCAGCTTTGATTTGCGGGAGACCCAGTACTTC. Translation gives CASSFDLRETQYF.

This rearrangement joins TRBV5-1 to TRBJ2-2; a possible D gene is TRBD1 (5 bases). CDR3 length: 12 amino acids. Trimming cost V 2 bases and J 8 bases, with 7 bases left between them. Germline assignment: CDR1 SGHRS and CDR2 YFSETQ. The CDR3 DNA follows: TGCGCCAGCAGCTTCTGGACAGGGGAGCTGTTTTTT. This codes for CASSFWTGELFF.

The chain combines TRBV5-5 with TRBJ2-5; 7 nucleotides match TRBD1. Germline CDR1 reads SGHKS; CDR2 reads YYEKEE (reference sequence). The CDR3 is made up of 14 amino acids. The V segment lost 4 bases and the J segment 1 base; nucleotides outside the gene matches: 4. The CDR3 spells CASSQGQSQETQYF. DNA of the CDR3: TGTGCCAGCAGCCAGGGACAGAGCCAAGAGACCCAGTACTTC.

This chain uses TRBV5-5 with TRBJ2-7, with D tentatively TRBD2 (6 bases). Trimming took off 3 bases at V and 5 bases at J, with 15 bases between the two ends. CDR1 and CDR2 from the germline V gene are SGHKS and YYEKEE (reference sequence). The CDR3 contains 14 residues. The CDR3 here is CASSSGLLRDEQYF. DNA of the CDR3: TGTGCCAGCAGCTCGGGACTGCTACGGGACGAGCAGTACTTC. Full variable domain (remainder filled in from reference TRBV5-5 and TRBJ2-7): DAGVTQSPTHLIKTRGQQVTLRCSPISGHKSVSWYQQVLGQGPQFIFQYYEKEERGRGNFPDRFSARQFPNYSSELNVNALLLGDSALYLCASSSGLLRDEQYFGPGTRLTVT.

The CDR3: CASSPSSGRDTQYF. CDR3 DNA: TGTGCCAGCAGTCCTTCTAGCGGGAGGGATACGCAGTATTTT. The V and J genes are TRBV9 and TRBJ2-3; TRBD2 agrees at 11 bases. The CDR3 is 14 amino acids. The germline CDR1 and CDR2 sequences are SGDLS and YYNGEE. V was clipped by 5 bases and J by 6 bases; unmatched bases: 5.

This rearrangement joins TRBV6-1 to TRBJ1-1; D possibly corresponds to TRBD1 (5 bases). Deletions cut 5 bases from V and 6 bases from J, with 13 bases between. The CDR3 runs to 13 residues. Germline CDR1 MNHNS, CDR2 SASEGT. CDR3 loop: CASSSRRGAEAFF. In DNA, the CDR3 is TGTGCCAGCAGTTCCCGGAGGGGTGCTGAAGCTTTCTTT.

The chain uses TRBV5-1 and TRBJ2-3; 9 bases line up with TRBD2. The CDR3 is 17 residues long. Per germline, CDR1 SGHRS and CDR2 YFSETQ. V shed 4 bases and J 2 bases; nucleotides not matched to a gene: 11. This CDR3 is CASSPALSGRVTDTQYF. For the CDR3, the DNA is TGCGCCAGCAGCCCAGCCCTTAGCGGGAGAGTCACAGATACGCAGTATTTT.

This chain connects TRBV5-5 to TRBJ2-3; weak D call: TRBD2 (6 bases). There are 15 residues in the CDR3. The germline V gene has CDR1 SGHKS and CDR2 YYEKEE (reference sequence). The ends were cut back, 4 bases at V and 0 bases at J, with 12 bases in the middle. The CDR3, as DNA: TGTGCCAGCAGCCCCGACGGGACTAGCACAGATACGCAGTATTTT. Translating it yields CASSPDGTSTDTQYF.

This chain joins TRBV11-2 and TRBJ1-2; possible D gene TRBD1, 6 bases. The CDR3 has 14 amino acids. V lost 8 bases to trimming and J lost 8 bases, with 21 bases between them. The germline V gene encodes CDR1 SGHAT and CDR2 FQNNGV. CDR3 sequence reads: CASLGGRLASGYTF. The CDR3 nucleotides read TGTGCCAGCTTGGGGGGGCGGTTAGCTAGCGGCTACACCTTC.

The chain's CDR3 is CASIRLAGAYEQFF. The CDR3, as DNA: TGTGCCAGCATACGACTAGCGGGAGCCTATGAGCAGTTCTTC. V and J are TRBV6-5 and TRBJ2-1; 12 positions agree with TRBD2. Trimming at V came to 7 bases and at J to 8 bases, leaving 6 bases not matched to a gene. CDR1 MNHEY and CDR2 SVGAGI come from the germline V gene. The CDR3 totals 14 residues.

This chain joins TRBV11-3 and TRBJ2-1; possibly TRBD2 for D (6 bases). Germline assignment: CDR1 SGHNT and CDR2 YENEEA. The CDR3 runs to 16 residues. V lost 0 bases to trimming and J lost 8 bases, with 17 bases between them. The CDR3 loop reads CASSLDTSAGWDEQFF. The DNA for the CDR3 is TGTGCCAGCAGCTTAGATACTTCGGCGGGGTGGGATGAGCAGTTCTTC.

The V and J genes are TRBV12-5 and TRBJ2-1; D ambiguous. There are 15 residues in the CDR3. Germline V gives CDR1 LGHNT, CDR2 FRNRAP. V gave up 1 base and J gave up 6 bases, with 13 bases separating them. The CDR3: CASGLGSVSPNEQFF. In DNA, the CDR3 is TGTGCTAGTGGTTTGGGATCTGTGAGCCCCAATGAGCAGTTCTTC.

The chain combines TRBV2 with TRBJ2-2; the match to TRBD2 covers 15 bases. This CDR3 is built from 15 residues. Trimming took 10 bases from V and 3 from J; bases not matched to a gene: 3. Germline values: CDR1 SNHLY, CDR2 FYNNEI. CDR3 coding DNA: TGTGCCAATGGACTAGCGGGAGGGGACACCGGGGAGCTGTTTTTT. It encodes CANGLAGGDTGELFF.

V and J are TRBV29-1 and TRBJ1-3, with D perhaps TRBD1 (5 bases). The germline V gene has CDR1 SQVTM and CDR2 ANQGSEA. Between the trimmed V and J ends, which lost 7 bases and 1 base, there was a span of 8 bases. The CDR3 consists of 12 residues. The CDR3 is CSAQGSGNTIYF. In DNA, the CDR3 is TGCAGCGCCCAGGGTTCTGGAAACACCATATATTTT. The full variable domain, rest sourced from reference TRBV29-1 and TRBJ1-3, is SAVISQKPSRDICQRGTSLTIQCQVDSQVTMMFWYRQQPGQSLTLIATANQGSEATYESGFVIDKFPISRPNLTFSTLTVSNMSPEDSSIYLCSAQGSGNTIYFGEGSWLTVV.

The chain combines TRBV5-1 with TRBJ2-1; 8 bases are a match to TRBD1. The CDR3 is 14 amino acids. J gave up 3 bases and V 8 bases, and 7 bases lay outside the gene matches. CDR1 is SGHRS and CDR2 is YFSETQ in the germline V gene. The CDR3 sequence: CASSTGTGYNEQFF. The CDR3, as DNA: TGCGCCAGTTCGACCGGGACAGGCTACAATGAGCAGTTCTTC.

This sequence joins TRBV25-1 and TRBJ2-1; 10 bases align to TRBD1. The CDR3 is made up of 17 amino acids. Germline values: CDR1 MGHDK, CDR2 SYGVNS. Losses at the gene ends were 4 bases for V and 0 bases for J; bases not matched to a gene: 6. This CDR3 is CASSAGTGVGSYNEQFF. CDR3 nucleotides: TGTGCCAGCAGTGCCGGGACAGGGGTTGGCTCCTACAATGAGCAGTTCTTC.

This chain links TRBV21-1 with TRBJ2-7; the table's TRBD2 call for D was not verified on the DNA. TRBV21-1 is given as a pseudogene. This CDR3 is built from 18 residues. This CDR3 is CASSKEQRLAGRPYEQYF. The CDR3 nucleotides are TGTGCCAGCAGCAAAGAGCAAAGACTAGCGGGGCGGCCCTACGAGCAGTACTTC.

The CDR3 sequence is CASSYGLAGVPYNEQFF. In DNA, the CDR3 is TGTGCCAGCAGTTATGGACTAGCGGGAGTTCCGTACAATGAGCAGTTCTTC. V gene TRBV7-3 combines with J gene TRBJ2-1, with TRBD2 matching over 13 bases. The CDR3 is 17 residues long. V gave up 6 bases and J gave up 4 bases; unmatched junction bases: 9. Per the germline V gene, CDR1 is SGHTA and CDR2 is FQGTGA.

The rearrangement links TRBV5-6 to TRBJ2-7; 10 bases agree with TRBD2. This CDR3 spans 16 amino acids. In germline, CDR1 is SGHDT, CDR2 YYEEEE. V dropped 4 bases and J dropped 4; count of bases not matched to a gene: 11. The CDR3 spells CASSPLLAGAGYEQYF. In DNA form, the CDR3 reads TGTGCCAGCAGCCCTCTCCTAGCGGGAGCGGGATACGAGCAGTACTTC.

The chain employs TRBV4-3 and TRBJ1-2; D is perhaps TRBD1 (5 bases). The germline CDR1 and CDR2 sequences are LGHNA and YSLEER. This CDR3 is 14 amino acids long. Trimming shortened V by 0 bases and J by 4 bases, and 9 bases separated the two germline ends. CDR3 coding DNA: TGCGCCAGCAGCCAAGAGACAGTTGTCTATGGCTACACCTTC. Its protein is CASSQETVVYGYTF.

The V and J genes are TRBV4-1 and TRBJ2-1, with 7 bases fitting TRBD1. CDR1 and CDR2 (germline): MGHRA, YSYEKL. This CDR3 has 15 residues. V was pared by 1 base and J by 8 bases, with 8 bases of the junction left unmatched. Here the CDR3 DNA reads TGCGCCAGCAGCCAAGGCCTGACAGGGTGGGATGAGCAGTTCTTC. Its translation: CASSQGLTGWDEQFF.

The CDR3 region has the DNA TGTGCCAGTAGAAAACCTCGGGACACTTTCTTCTATGGCTACACCTTC. Protein product: CASRKPRDTFFYGYTF. The chain employs TRBV19 and TRBJ1-2, with D possibly TRBD1 on 6 matching bases. V was shortened by 6 bases and J by 4 bases, with 21 bases between the two germline ends. The CDR3 contains 16 residues. Germline V lookup: CDR1 LNHDA, CDR2 SQIVND (reference sequence). Based on the CDR3 plus reference TRBV19 and TRBJ1-2, the full variable domain is DGGITQSPKYLFRKEGQNVTLSCEQNLNHDAMYWYRQDPGQGLRLIYYSQIVNDFQKGDIAEGYSVSREKKESFPLTVTSAQKNPTAFYLCASRKPRDTFFYGYTFGSGTRLTVV.

The DNA of the CDR3 is TGTGCCAGCAGCCAATCCAGGGCCATCGTTGCTTTCTTT. Protein sequence: CASSQSRAIVAFF. The chain couples TRBV11-1 to TRBJ1-1; tentative D call: TRBD1 (5 bases). V shed 5 bases and J shed 11 bases, with 18 bases lying between them. There are 13 residues in the CDR3. Germline CDR1 and CDR2: SGHAT and FQDESV (reference sequence). Full variable domain (outside the CDR3, taken from reference TRBV11-1 and TRBJ1-1): EAEVAQSPRYKITEKSQAVAFWCDPISGHATLYWYRQILGQGPELLVQFQDESVVDDSQLPKDRFSAERLKGVDSTLKIQPAELGDSAMYLCASSQSRAIVAFFGQGTRLTVV.

V is TRBV13 and J is TRBJ1-4; 8 bases fit TRBD1. Germline trimming cut 4 bases from V and 7 bases from J; bases unmatched to any gene: 8. CDR1 is PRHDT, CDR2 FYEKMQ, per germline (reference sequence). This CDR3 is built from 15 residues. The CDR3 loop is CASSYESGGTEKLFF. In nucleotides, the CDR3 is TGTGCCAGCAGCTACGAATCAGGGGGCACTGAAAAACTGTTTTTT.

This chain uses TRBV27 with TRBJ2-1; TRBD1 agrees at 9 bases. The CDR3 is 16 residues long. Germline CDR1 reads MNHEY; CDR2 reads SMNVEV (reference sequence). V lost 4 bases to trimming and J lost 6 bases; unmatched junction nucleotides: 10. Written as DNA, the CDR3 is TGTGCCAGCAGTTCAGGACAGGGGCACCGTGGCAATGAGCAGTTCTTC. This sequence encodes CASSSGQGHRGNEQFF.

The chain joins TRBV9 to TRBJ2-3; 9 nucleotides line up with TRBD2. J lost 2 bases, V lost 3 bases, and 22 bases had no gene match. Germline assignment: CDR1 SGDLS and CDR2 YYNGEE. The CDR3 is 21 amino acids. CDR3 sequence reads: CASSDRPGGRAHPGHTDTQYF. The CDR3 DNA follows: TGTGCCAGCAGCGACCGACCGGGCGGGAGGGCCCACCCAGGGCACACAGATACGCAGTATTTT.

The V call is TRBV5-1, the J call TRBJ2-5, with a tentative D call TRBD1 (6 bases). V lost 0 bases, J lost 3 bases, and 12 bases lay in between. The CDR3 covers 15 residues. Per the germline V gene, CDR1 is SGHRS and CDR2 is YFSETQ. Here the CDR3 DNA reads TGCGCCAGCAGCTTGGGGCCCAGGGGAGAAGAGACCCAGTACTTC. Protein sequence: CASSLGPRGEETQYF.

The J gene is TRBJ1-6, the V gene TRBV25-1; TRBD1 matches at 7 bases. Losses at the gene ends were 3 bases for V and 8 bases for J; bases not matched to a gene: 4. CDR3 length equals 14 residues. The germline V gene has CDR1 MGHDK and CDR2 SYGVNS. CDR3 residues: CASSDTGVYSPLHF. The CDR3 DNA reads TGTGCCAGCAGTGACACAGGGGTTTATTCACCCCTCCACTTT. The full variable domain, rest sourced from reference TRBV25-1 and TRBJ1-6, is EADIYQTPRYLVIGTGKKITLECSQTMGHDKMYWYQQDPGMELHLIHYSYGVNSTEKGDLSSESTVSRIRTEHFPLTLESARPSHTSQYLCASSDTGVYSPLHFGNGTRLTVT.